This TCR beta chain appears in the sequencing data of a study of T-cell memory formation after mild COVID-19. Study-wide findings and caveats: CD4+ contracting clones were mainly CM and EM; CD8+ ones, EMRA. Clones that contracted from day 15 to 85 were balanced CD4/CD8, while later expanders leaned CD4+.

This clonotype came up a few times. Its antigen is as yet unknown. Barcoded TCR alpha and TCR beta cDNA libraries with UMIs came from 5'RACE using constant-segment primers. One entry per CDR3 protein, called by TCRdb with MiXCR from the 5' RACE reads. The sample yields 470,000 or so distinct CDR3 sequences, around a sixth seen once. The material sequenced was PBMCs or a T cell subset sorted from them (not recorded which). The TCR sequence derives from an adult woman who had mild COVID-19 (a few samples of this study predate the infection). Cell type and time point are not known.

The CDR3 DNA follows: TGTGCCAGCAGCCAAACAGCGGTAGCCAAAAACATTCAGTACTTC. This gives the protein CASSQTAVAKNIQYF. The genes are TRBV3-1 and TRBJ2-4, with a weak D call TRBD2 (5 bases). The CDR3 is 15 amino acids. Germline V gives CDR1 LGHDT, CDR2 YNNKEL (reference sequence). Trimming cost V 2 bases and J 0 bases, with 8 bases left between them.